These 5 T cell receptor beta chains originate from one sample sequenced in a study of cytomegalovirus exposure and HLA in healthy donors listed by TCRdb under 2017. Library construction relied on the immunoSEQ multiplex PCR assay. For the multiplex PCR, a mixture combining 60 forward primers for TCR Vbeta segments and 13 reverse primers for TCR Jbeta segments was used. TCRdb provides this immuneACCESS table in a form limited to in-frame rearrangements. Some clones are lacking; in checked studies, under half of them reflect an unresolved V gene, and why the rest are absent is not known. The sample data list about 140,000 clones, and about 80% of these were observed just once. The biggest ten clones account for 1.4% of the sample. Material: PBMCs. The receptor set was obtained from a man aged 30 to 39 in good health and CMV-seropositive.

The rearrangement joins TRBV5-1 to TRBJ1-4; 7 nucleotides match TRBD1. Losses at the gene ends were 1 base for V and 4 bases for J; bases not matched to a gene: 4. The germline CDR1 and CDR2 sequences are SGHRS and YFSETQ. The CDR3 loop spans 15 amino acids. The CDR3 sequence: CASSLTGANNEKLFF. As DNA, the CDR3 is TGCGCCAGCAGCTTGACAGGGGCAAATAATGAAAAACTGTTTTTT.

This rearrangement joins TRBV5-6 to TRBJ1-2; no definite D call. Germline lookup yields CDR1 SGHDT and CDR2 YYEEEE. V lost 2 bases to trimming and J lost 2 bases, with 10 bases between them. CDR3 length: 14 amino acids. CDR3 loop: CASSLRTWNYGYTF. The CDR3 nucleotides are TGTGCCAGCAGCTTACGAACTTGGAACTATGGCTACACCTTC.

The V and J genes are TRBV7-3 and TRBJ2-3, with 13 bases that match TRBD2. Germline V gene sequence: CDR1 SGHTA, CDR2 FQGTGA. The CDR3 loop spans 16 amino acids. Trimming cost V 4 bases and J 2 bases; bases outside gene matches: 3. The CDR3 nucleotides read TGTGCCAGCAGCTCAGGACTAGCGGGGGACACAGATACGCAGTATTTT. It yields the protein CASSSGLAGDTDTQYF.

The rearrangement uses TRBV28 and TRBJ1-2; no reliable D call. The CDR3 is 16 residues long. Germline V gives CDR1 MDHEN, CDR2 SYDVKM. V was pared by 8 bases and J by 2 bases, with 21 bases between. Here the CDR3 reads CASGFSGISPNYGYTF. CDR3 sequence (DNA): TGTGCCAGCGGGTTTAGCGGAATCTCCCCGAACTATGGCTACACCTTC.

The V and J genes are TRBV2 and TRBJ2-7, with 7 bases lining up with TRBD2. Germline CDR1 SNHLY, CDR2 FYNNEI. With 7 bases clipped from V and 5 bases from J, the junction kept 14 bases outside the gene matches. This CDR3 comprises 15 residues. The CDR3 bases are TGTGCCAGCACCCTTAAAGAGGGAGGGCCCAACGAGCAGTACTTC. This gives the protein CASTLKEGGPNEQYF.